In its sample, the clone carrying this T cell receptor (beta chain) ranks as medium-sized. With two time points in the design, approximately 6.3 milliliters of peripheral blood were drawn at each one. CDR3 of TCR beta was amplified from genomic DNA via a two-round multiplex PCR. Primers (each specific to one TRBV or TRBJ gene) were used in first-round PCR. TCRdb processed the multiplex PCR reads anew with MiXCR; each CDR3 protein has one entry. The sample lists approximately 28,000 distinct CDR3 sequences; around 40% were seen once. Germline CDR1 reads MNHNS; CDR2 reads SASEGT. The CDR3 extends over 14 amino acids. V was pared by 8 bases and J by 6 bases, with 17 bases between. This sample is drawn from a study of prognosis after radiotherapy for stage I lung cancer. At the level of the study: While about seven patients had squamous cell carcinoma tumors, the tumors of roughly 13 were adenocarcinoma.

This clonotype was sampled from a donor at least 50 years old with non-small cell lung cancer. This chain connects TRBV6-1 to TRBJ1-3, with unresolved D. This specimen was PBMCs, taken before or after stereotactic body radiation therapy (not recorded which). This chain's CDR3 is CASGKGGRSNTIYF. In DNA, the CDR3 is TGTGCCAGCGGGAAGGGTGGACGGTCAAACACCATATATTTT.